Each of the 31 T cell receptor beta chains below was sequenced from the same sample in a study of Ad26.COV2.S vaccination and SARS-CoV-2 variants. The table came from immunoSEQ multiplex PCR; TCRdb's copy has only in-frame clones and leaves some out. The sample lists about 440,000 clones, 80% to 95% occurring once. Treatment given: about 20 received Ad26.COV2.S at low or high dose, single or two shots; 5 received placebo; per-sample allocation not given. At day 63 after the first vaccine or placebo injection, samples were drawn. Sequenced here: peripheral blood, sampled in a trial of Ad26.COV2.S vaccine versus placebo. Receptors were obtained from a person between 18 and 60 years old who received the Ad26.COV2.S COVID-19 vaccine or a placebo.

The V gene is TRBV7-2, the J gene TRBJ2-1, with 7 positions matching TRBD2. Per the germline V gene, CDR1 is SGHTA and CDR2 is FQGNSA. J was trimmed by 7 bases and V by 5 bases; bases with no gene match: 17. The CDR3 loop spans 17 amino acids. The CDR3 DNA reads TGTGCCAGCAGCCGTTCCTCTAGCGGCCTCTCCTGGAATGAGCAGTTCTTC. It yields the protein CASSRSSSGLSWNEQFF. Combining the CDR3 with reference TRBV7-2 and TRBJ2-1 gives the whole variable domain GAGVSQSPSNKVTEKGKDVELRCDPISGHTALYWYRQSLGQGLEFLIYFQGNSAPDKSGLPSDRFSAERTGGSVSTLTIQRTQQEDSAVYLCASSRSSSGLSWNEQFFGPGTRLTVL.

This clone was recorded once. The J gene is TRBJ1-5, the V gene TRBV7-6; 10 bases agree with TRBD1. J gave up 7 bases and V 1 base, and 7 bases lay outside the gene matches. The length of the CDR3 is 16 residues. Per germline, CDR1 SGHVS and CDR2 FNYEAQ. This CDR3 is CASSLDDRGLGQPQHF. The CDR3 region has the DNA TGTGCCAGCAGCTTAGATGACAGGGGGCTCGGACAGCCCCAGCATTTT.

The rearrangement uses TRBV27 and TRBJ2-3; D tentatively fits TRBD1 or TRBD2 (6 bases each). Trimming took off 2 bases at V and 1 base at J, with 10 bases between the two ends. The CDR3 totals 15 residues. Germline V CDR1 and CDR2: MNHEY, SMNVEV (reference sequence). DNA for the CDR3: TGTGCCAGCAGTTTAAGGGGGGCCGGCACAGATACGCAGTATTTT. Amino acids: CASSLRGAGTDTQYF.

The CDR3 DNA reads TGCGCCAGCCAACAGGGAACTGGGGCCAACGTCCTGACTTTC. It encodes CASQQGTGANVLTF. V is TRBV5-1 and J is TRBJ2-6; D is perhaps TRBD1 (6 bases). Trimming took 7 bases from V and 2 from J, leaving 10 bases between them. Germline values: CDR1 SGHRS, CDR2 YFSETQ. This CDR3 is built from 14 residues.

The V and J genes are TRBV28 and TRBJ1-6; the match to TRBD1 covers 7 bases. The CDR3 extends over 14 amino acids. From germline, CDR1 is MDHEN and CDR2 SYDVKM. J lost 3 bases, V lost 10 bases, and 6 bases had no gene match. CDR3 nucleotide sequence: TGTGCCACGAAGGGACAGAACTATAATTCACCCCTCCACTTT. Residues: CATKGQNYNSPLHF.

This chain uses TRBV21-1 with TRBJ2-1; TRBD1 is taken as the D call from the table, unchecked against the DNA. TRBV21-1 is a documented pseudogene. CDR3 length equals 14 residues. The CDR3 DNA sequence: TGTGCCAGATCGGGTGGGGACAGGGGTAGTGAGCAGTTCTTC. This gives the protein CARSGGDRGSEQFF.

This chain links TRBV4-2 with TRBJ1-1; D is unresolved. Germline lookup yields CDR1 LGHNA and CDR2 YNFKEQ. The CDR3 has 15 residues. V lost 1 base to trimming and J lost 0 bases, with 9 bases between them. CDR3: CASSQGLAMNTEAFF. The CDR3 DNA follows: TGTGCCAGCAGCCAAGGGCTTGCAATGAACACTGAAGCTTTCTTT.

The rearrangement joins TRBV10-3 to TRBJ2-2; 9 bases match TRBD2. The J segment lost 5 bases and the V segment lost 9 bases, leaving 10 bases of the junction unmatched. CDR1 is ENHRY and CDR2 is SYGVKD in the germline V gene. The CDR3 consists of 15 residues. The CDR3 DNA reads TGTGCCATTCATAATGGCGGGAGGGAGACCGGGGAGCTGTTTTTT. This gives the protein CAIHNGGRETGELFF.

The chain recombines TRBV7-2 with TRBJ2-1; 9 nucleotides align to TRBD1. The CDR3 loop spans 14 amino acids. V trimming: 2 bases; J trimming: 5 bases; junction bases outside the gene matches: 1. Germline lookup yields CDR1 SGHTA and CDR2 FQGNSA. DNA for the CDR3: TGTGCCAGCAGCTTAAGGACAGGGGACAATGAGCAGTTCTTC. It encodes CASSLRTGDNEQFF. The full variable domain, in which reference TRBV7-2 and TRBJ2-1 provide the parts outside the CDR3, is GAGVSQSPSNKVTEKGKDVELRCDPISGHTALYWYRQSLGQGLEFLIYFQGNSAPDKSGLPSDRFSAERTGGSVSTLTIQRTQQEDSAVYLCASSLRTGDNEQFFGPGTRLTVL.

The chain's CDR3 is CASSYSLRETQYF. The CDR3 DNA reads as TGTGCCAGCAGTTACAGCCTTAGAGAGACCCAGTACTTC. V is TRBV11-2 and J is TRBJ2-5; D gene unclear. CDR1 and CDR2 from the germline V gene are SGHAT and FQNNGV. V lost 6 bases and J 4 bases, leaving 12 bases between the germline ends. This CDR3 has 13 residues.

This rearrangement joins TRBV7-8 to TRBJ2-5; 12 bases map to TRBD1. V lost 2 bases and J lost 5; bases outside the gene matches: 6. Germline V gene sequence: CDR1 SGHVS, CDR2 FQNEAQ. There are 16 residues in the CDR3. The CDR3 DNA is TGTGCCAGCAGCTTAAGGGACAGGGGGCGCGGGGAGACCCAGTACTTC. Its translation is CASSLRDRGRGETQYF.

In regard to this clone: Germline and junction disagree at one end, which may indicate a read error. This chain uses TRBV19 with TRBJ2-5, with a weak D call TRBD2 (5 bases). Per the germline V gene, CDR1 is LNHDA and CDR2 is SQIVND (reference sequence). The CDR3 contains 16 residues. The CDR3 here is CASSKALGVRQGTQYF. Written as DNA, the CDR3 is TGTGCCAGTAGTAAGGCCCTCGGGGTTCGGCAAGGGACCCAGTACTTC. The whole variable domain, filled in from reference TRBV19 and TRBJ2-5, reads DGGITQSPKYLFRKEGQNVTLSCEQNLNHDAMYWYRQDPGQGLRLIYYSQIVNDFQKGDIAEGYSVSREKKESFPLTVTSAQKNPTAFYLCASSKALGVRQGTQYFGPGTRLLVL.

The rearrangement uses TRBV29-1 and TRBJ2-1; 10 positions agree with TRBD2. CDR1 and CDR2 (germline): SQVTM, ANQGSEA. V shed 4 bases, J shed 4 bases, and the junction held 7 bases outside the gene matches. The CDR3 length is 15 residues. CDR3 in amino acids: CSVGLAGVLYNEQFF. The CDR3 nucleotides are TGCAGCGTTGGCCTAGCGGGAGTCCTTTACAATGAGCAGTTCTTC.

The chain links TRBV6-2 or TRBV6-3 to TRBJ2-7; D remains unclear. Looked up from germline, CDR1 is MNHEY and CDR2 is SVGEGT. Trimming took off 4 bases at V and 2 bases at J, with 9 bases between the two ends. CDR3 length: 13 amino acids. The CDR3 region has the DNA TGTGCCAGCAGTTCCTCGGCCCCCTACGAGCAGTACTTC. Protein: CASSSSAPYEQYF.

The V gene is TRBV28, the J gene TRBJ1-1; D ambiguous. The CDR3 loop spans 13 amino acids. V was cut by 3 bases and J by 3 bases, with 8 bases left in between. Germline V gives CDR1 MDHEN, CDR2 SYDVKM. This CDR3 is CASSFGRDTEAFF. CDR3 nucleotide sequence: TGTGCCAGCAGTTTCGGGCGGGACACTGAAGCTTTCTTT.

In DNA form, the CDR3 reads TGTGCCAGCGGATGGGCCACGACCTTAAGCTCCTACAATGAGCAGTTCTTC. Protein product: CASGWATTLSSYNEQFF. This chain connects TRBV21-1 to TRBJ2-1; the D call in the table, TRBD1, was not verified against the DNA. TRBV21-1 is noted as a pseudogene. This CDR3 contains 17 residues.

The V and J genes are TRBV9 and TRBJ2-2; 13 nucleotides line up with TRBD2. V was clipped by 3 bases and J by 7 bases; unmatched bases: 3. CDR1 and CDR2 from the germline V gene are SGDLS and YYNGEE. The CDR3 spans 15 residues. The CDR3 DNA sequence: TGTGCCAGCAGCGGGACTAGCGGGAGCGGCGGGGAGCTGTTTTTT. Its translation is CASSGTSGSGGELFF.

DNA of the CDR3: TGTGCCAGCAGTTTGACGGGAGACGCCTACAATGAGCAGTTCTTC. Translation gives CASSLTGDAYNEQFF. The J gene is TRBJ2-1, the V gene TRBV27; D possibly corresponds to TRBD2 (6 bases). The CDR3 covers 15 residues. The V end was cut by 3 bases, the J end by 2 bases, with 11 bases between. Germline V gene sequence: CDR1 MNHEY, CDR2 SMNVEV (reference sequence).

J is TRBJ2-7 and V is TRBV19, with unresolved D. V lost 0 bases to trimming and J lost 7 bases, with 16 bases between them. Germline V CDR1 and CDR2: LNHDA, SQIVND (reference sequence). The CDR3 runs 15 residues. CDR3 nucleotides: TGTGCCAGTAGTATAGATCCGGGCAGATTCGGAGAGCAGTACTTC. Residues: CASSIDPGRFGEQYF.

The chain recombines TRBV6-2 or TRBV6-3 with TRBJ2-3; TRBD2 agrees at 12 bases. Germline values: CDR1 MNHEY, CDR2 SVGEGT. J gave up 4 bases and V 2 bases, and 7 bases lay outside the gene matches. The CDR3 is 17 residues long. The CDR3 DNA follows: TGTGCCAGCAGTTACGAGCTAGCGGGAGGGTCCGCAGATACGCAGTATTTT. It translates to CASSYELAGGSADTQYF.

The CDR3 DNA reads as TGTGCCAGCAGTTTAGCGGCTAACACCGGGGAGCTGTTTTTT. The encoded protein is CASSLAANTGELFF. The genes are TRBV3-1 (or the pseudogene TRBV3-2) and TRBJ2-2; D might be TRBD2 (6 bases). Trimming took off 6 bases at V and 2 bases at J, with 10 bases between the two ends. CDR1 is LGHDT and CDR2 is YNNKEL in the germline V gene (reference sequence). CDR3 size: 14 residues.

This chain connects TRBV18 to TRBJ1-5; no firm D call. Per germline, CDR1 KGHSH and CDR2 LQKENI. The CDR3 sequence is 15 residues long. Trimming removed 3 bases from V and 6 bases from J, with 15 bases in between. The CDR3 spells CASSPPISEGQPQHF. The CDR3 DNA reads TGTGCCAGCTCACCTCCGATTTCGGAGGGTCAGCCCCAGCATTTT.

The chain couples TRBV7-8 to TRBJ2-7, with TRBD2 matching over 9 bases. The CDR3 consists of 14 residues. CDR1 SGHVS and CDR2 FQNEAQ come from the germline V gene. V lost 6 bases, J lost 5 bases, and 8 bases stayed unmatched. The CDR3 reads CASRSSGNLNEQYF. CDR3 bases: TGTGCCAGCAGATCTAGCGGGAACTTGAACGAGCAGTACTTC.

The V gene is TRBV7-2, the J gene TRBJ2-7; TRBD1 matches 11 bases. Unmatched junction bases numbered 5, after V lost 4 bases and J lost 3 bases. This CDR3 spans 15 amino acids. Germline V gene lookup returns CDR1 SGHTA and CDR2 FQGNSA. The CDR3 loop reads CASSSDRGLFYEQYF. DNA for the CDR3: TGTGCCAGCAGCTCGGACAGGGGGCTTTTCTACGAGCAGTACTTC.

The V gene is TRBV24-1, the J gene TRBJ2-2; TRBD2 aligns across 11 bases. CDR1 and CDR2 from the germline V gene are KGHDR and SFDVKD. With 6 bases clipped from V and 6 bases from J, the junction kept 17 bases outside the gene matches. The CDR3 loop spans 19 amino acids. The CDR3 DNA follows: TGTGCCACCAGTCCCAGGACTAGCGGGTTGGGTTTGTCGGCCGGGGAGCTGTTTTTT. Translated, it gives CATSPRTSGLGLSAGELFF.

This chain links TRBV28 with TRBJ1-6, with D perhaps TRBD1 (5 bases). V was clipped by 5 bases and J by 0 bases, with 14 bases between them. The CDR3 has 17 amino acids. Germline V gene data show CDR1 as MDHEN and CDR2 as SYDVKM. DNA of the CDR3: TGTGCCAGCAGTCTCAGACAGTCCGGCTCCTATAATTCACCCCTCCACTTT. The encoded protein is CASSLRQSGSYNSPLHF. Filled out from reference TRBV28 and TRBJ1-6, the complete variable domain reads DVKVTQSSRYLVKRTGEKVFLECVQDMDHENMFWYRQDPGLGLRLIYFSYDVKMKEKGDIPEGYSVSREKKERFSLILESASTNQTSMYLCASSLRQSGSYNSPLHFGNGTRLTVT.

V is TRBV21-1 and J is TRBJ1-5; TRBD1, the table's D call, lacks a check against the DNA. TRBV21-1 constitutes a pseudogene. This CDR3 is 17 amino acids long. The CDR3 loop is CASSPSGTGGSNQPQHF. Written as DNA, the CDR3 is TGTGCCAGCAGCCCATCCGGGACAGGGGGAAGCAATCAGCCCCAGCATTTT.

This chain uses TRBV2 with TRBJ2-7, with 10 nucleotides matching TRBD1. From germline, CDR1 is SNHLY and CDR2 FYNNEI. This CDR3 comprises 14 residues. V lost 7 bases, J lost 1 base, and 4 bases stayed unmatched. Here the CDR3 reads CASMPGQGSYEQYF. The DNA for the CDR3 is TGTGCCAGCATGCCGGGACAGGGGTCCTACGAGCAGTACTTC.

The genes are TRBV14 and TRBJ2-7; 9 nucleotides align to TRBD1. The germline gives CDR1 SGHDN, CDR2 FVKESK. This CDR3 has 16 residues. V lost 3 bases to trimming and J lost 4 bases; unmatched junction nucleotides: 10. CDR3 region: CASSQTGQGHMYEQYF. The CDR3 coding sequence is TGTGCCAGCAGCCAGACGGGACAGGGACATATGTACGAGCAGTACTTC.

The chain joins TRBV27 to TRBJ1-5; 8 bases are a match to TRBD1. This CDR3 contains 19 residues. Losses at the gene ends were 2 bases for V and 4 bases for J; bases not matched to a gene: 16. Per germline, CDR1 MNHEY and CDR2 SMNVEV (reference sequence). The CDR3 loop is CASSLVPPGRDRINQPQHF. The CDR3 region has the DNA TGTGCCAGCAGTTTAGTCCCGCCCGGTCGGGACAGGATAAATCAGCCCCAGCATTTT.

The genes are TRBV6-5 and TRBJ1-5, with 8 bases identical to TRBD1. Germline loops: CDR1 MNHEY, CDR2 SVGAGI. This CDR3 comprises 14 residues. V gave up 8 bases and J gave up 6 bases; unmatched junction bases: 9. The CDR3 protein is CASSGRGPPQPQHF. CDR3 DNA: TGTGCCAGCTCGGGCAGGGGGCCCCCTCAGCCCCAGCATTTT.